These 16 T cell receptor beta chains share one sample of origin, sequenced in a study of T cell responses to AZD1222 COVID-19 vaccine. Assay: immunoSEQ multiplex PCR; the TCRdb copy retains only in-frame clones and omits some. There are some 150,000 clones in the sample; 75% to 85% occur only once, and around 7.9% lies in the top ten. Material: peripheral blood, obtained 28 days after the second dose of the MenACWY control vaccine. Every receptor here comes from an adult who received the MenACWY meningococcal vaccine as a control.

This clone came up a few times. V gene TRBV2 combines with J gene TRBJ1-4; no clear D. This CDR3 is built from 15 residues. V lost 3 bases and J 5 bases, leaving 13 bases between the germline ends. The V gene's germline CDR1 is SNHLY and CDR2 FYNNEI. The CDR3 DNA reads TGTGCCAGCAGTGAGGTTCAAGACGCGAATGAAAAACTGTTTTTT. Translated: CASSEVQDANEKLFF.

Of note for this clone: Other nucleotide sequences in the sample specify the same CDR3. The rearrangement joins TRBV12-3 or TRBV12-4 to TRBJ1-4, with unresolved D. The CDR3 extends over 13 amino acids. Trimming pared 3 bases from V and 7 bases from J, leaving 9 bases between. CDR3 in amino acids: CASSLAGTEKLFF. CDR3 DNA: TGTGCCAGCAGTTTGGCGGGCACTGAAAAACTGTTTTTT.

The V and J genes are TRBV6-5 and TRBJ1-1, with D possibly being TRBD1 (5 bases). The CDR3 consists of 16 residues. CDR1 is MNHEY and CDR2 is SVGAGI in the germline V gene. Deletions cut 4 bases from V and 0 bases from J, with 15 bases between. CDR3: CASSSNNRLLNTEAFF. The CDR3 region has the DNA TGTGCCAGCAGTTCCAATAACAGGCTACTGAACACTGAAGCTTTCTTT.

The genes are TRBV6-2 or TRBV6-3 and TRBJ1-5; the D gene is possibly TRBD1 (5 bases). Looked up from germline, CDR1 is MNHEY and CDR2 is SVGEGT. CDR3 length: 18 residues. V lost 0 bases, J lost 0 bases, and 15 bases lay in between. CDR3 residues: CASSYSRGASYSNQPQHF. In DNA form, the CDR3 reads TGTGCCAGCAGTTACTCGAGAGGGGCCAGCTATAGCAATCAGCCCCAGCATTTT.

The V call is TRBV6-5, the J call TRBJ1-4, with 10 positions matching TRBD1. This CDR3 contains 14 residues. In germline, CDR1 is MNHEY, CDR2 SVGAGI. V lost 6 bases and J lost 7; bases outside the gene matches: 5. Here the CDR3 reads CASSRDRGFEKLFF. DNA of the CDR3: TGTGCCAGCAGCCGGGACAGGGGCTTTGAAAAACTGTTTTTT.

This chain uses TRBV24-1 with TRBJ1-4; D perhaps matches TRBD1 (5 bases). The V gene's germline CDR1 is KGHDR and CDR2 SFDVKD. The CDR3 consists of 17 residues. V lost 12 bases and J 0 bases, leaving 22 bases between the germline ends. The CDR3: CAASGLRSVATNEKLFF. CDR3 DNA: TGTGCCGCCTCAGGGTTACGGTCTGTTGCAACTAATGAAAAACTGTTTTTT.

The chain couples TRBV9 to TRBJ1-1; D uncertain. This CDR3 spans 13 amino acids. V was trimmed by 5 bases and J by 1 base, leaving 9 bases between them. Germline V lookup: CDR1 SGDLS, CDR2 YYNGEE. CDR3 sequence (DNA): TGTGCCAGCAGACACCTAGGGAACACTGAAGCTTTCTTT. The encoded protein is CASRHLGNTEAFF.

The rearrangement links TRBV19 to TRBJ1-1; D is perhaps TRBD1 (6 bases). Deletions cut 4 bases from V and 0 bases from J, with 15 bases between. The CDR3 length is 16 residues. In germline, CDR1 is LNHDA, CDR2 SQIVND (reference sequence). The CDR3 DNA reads TGTGCCAGTAGTACCTCGCCAGGGGCCTTGAACACTGAAGCTTTCTTT. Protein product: CASSTSPGALNTEAFF.

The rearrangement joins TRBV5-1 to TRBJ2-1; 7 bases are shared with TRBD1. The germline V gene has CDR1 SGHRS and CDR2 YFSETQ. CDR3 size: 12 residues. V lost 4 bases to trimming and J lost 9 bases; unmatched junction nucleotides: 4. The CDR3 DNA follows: TGCGCCAGCAGCAGACAGGGTTTTGAGCAGTTCTTC. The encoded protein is CASSRQGFEQFF.

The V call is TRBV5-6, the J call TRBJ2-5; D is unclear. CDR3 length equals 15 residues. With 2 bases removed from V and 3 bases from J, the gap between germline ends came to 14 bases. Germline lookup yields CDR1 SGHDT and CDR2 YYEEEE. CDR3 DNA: TGTGCCAGCAGCTTATTGGCTGGACGGAAAGAGACCCAGTACTTC. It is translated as CASSLLAGRKETQYF.

Here the CDR3 reads CATSDFPGQGKGQAQYF. In nucleotides, the CDR3 is TGTGCCACCAGTGATTTCCCCGGACAGGGGAAGGGCCAGGCCCAGTACTTC. V usage is TRBV24-1 and J usage is TRBJ2-5; 9 bases fit TRBD1. Per germline, CDR1 KGHDR and CDR2 SFDVKD. The CDR3 loop spans 17 amino acids. The trim removed 1 base at V and 9 bases at J, leaving 14 bases unmatched.

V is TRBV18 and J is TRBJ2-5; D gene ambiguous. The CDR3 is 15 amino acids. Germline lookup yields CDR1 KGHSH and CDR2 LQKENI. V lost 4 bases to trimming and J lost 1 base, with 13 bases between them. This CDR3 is CASSQGLSFQETQYF. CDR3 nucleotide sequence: TGTGCCAGCTCACAGGGCTTGAGTTTCCAAGAGACCCAGTACTTC.

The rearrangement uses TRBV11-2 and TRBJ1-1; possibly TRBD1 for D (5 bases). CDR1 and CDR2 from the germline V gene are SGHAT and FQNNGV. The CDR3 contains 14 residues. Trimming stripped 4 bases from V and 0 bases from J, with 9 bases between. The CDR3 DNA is TGTGCCAGCAGCTACGGGACGGTGAACACTGAAGCTTTCTTT. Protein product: CASSYGTVNTEAFF.

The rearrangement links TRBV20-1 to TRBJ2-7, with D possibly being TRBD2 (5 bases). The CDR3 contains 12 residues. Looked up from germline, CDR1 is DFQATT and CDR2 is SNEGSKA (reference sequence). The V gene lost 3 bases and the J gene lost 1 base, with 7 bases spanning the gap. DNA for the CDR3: TGCAGTGCTAGTCGGGAATCCTACGAGCAGTACTTC. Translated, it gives CSASRESYEQYF.

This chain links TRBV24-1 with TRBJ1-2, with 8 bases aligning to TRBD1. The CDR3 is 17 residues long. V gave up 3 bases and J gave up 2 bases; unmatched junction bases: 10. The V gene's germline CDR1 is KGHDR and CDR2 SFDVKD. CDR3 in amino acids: CATSDQNHRGKNYGYTF. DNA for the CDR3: TGTGCCACCAGTGATCAAAATCACAGGGGGAAAAACTATGGCTACACCTTC.

The CDR3 nucleotides are TGTGCCAGCAGTGACGAGCGGGGGGGCGCAGATACGCAGTATTTT. It codes for CASSDERGGADTQYF. The gene calls are TRBV6-4 and TRBJ2-3; TRBD2 aligns across 10 bases. CDR1 and CDR2 (germline): MRHNA, SNTAGT. The V and J ends lost 2 bases and 4 bases, in that order; junction bases with no gene match: 3. This CDR3 is built from 15 residues.